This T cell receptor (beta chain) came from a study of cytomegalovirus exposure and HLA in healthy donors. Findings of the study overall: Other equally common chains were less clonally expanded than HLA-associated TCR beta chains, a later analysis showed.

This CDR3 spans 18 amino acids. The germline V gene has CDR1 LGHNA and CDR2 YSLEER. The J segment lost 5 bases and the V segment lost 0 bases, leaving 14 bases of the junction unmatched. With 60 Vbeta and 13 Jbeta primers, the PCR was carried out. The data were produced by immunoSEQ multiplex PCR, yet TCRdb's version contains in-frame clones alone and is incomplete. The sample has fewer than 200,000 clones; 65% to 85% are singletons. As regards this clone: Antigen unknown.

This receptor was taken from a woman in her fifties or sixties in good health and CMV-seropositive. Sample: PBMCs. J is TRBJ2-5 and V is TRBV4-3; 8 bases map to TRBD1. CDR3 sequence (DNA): TGCGCCAGCAGCCAAGATGGTACCAGGGGGCGCGGTGGGGAGACCCAGTACTTC. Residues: CASSQDGTRGRGGETQYF.